These 16 T cell receptor beta chains were sequenced from one sample in a study of T cells after yellow fever vaccination. TCRdb called the 5' RACE reads again in MiXCR, with one record for every CDR3 protein. Of some 600,000 distinct CDR3 sequences in the sample, around a sixth were seen once. Sequenced material: PBMCs, taken about 5 days after the first yellow fever vaccination. The receptors derive from a man between 18 and 35 years old who received the YFV17D yellow fever vaccine.

This clonotype was counted only a few times. DNA for the CDR3: TGTGCCTGGAGTGTTCTCTATGGCTACACCTTC. Translating gives CAWSVLYGYTF. The rearrangement uses TRBV30 and TRBJ1-2; D remains ambiguous. The ends were cut back, 0 bases at V and 4 bases at J, with 3 bases in the middle. Per the germline V gene, CDR1 is GTSNPN and CDR2 is SVGIG (reference sequence). CDR3 length: 11 residues. Full variable domain (rest looked up from reference TRBV30 and TRBJ1-2): SQTIHQWPATLVQPVGSPLSLECTVEGTSNPNLYWYRQAAGRGLQLLFYSVGIGQISSEVPQNLSASRPQDRQFILSSKKLLLSDSGFYLCAWSVLYGYTFGSGTRLTVV.

The chain has TRBV20-1 and TRBJ2-3, with D hard to call. This CDR3 is 12 amino acids long. Germline-derived CDR1 and CDR2 are DFQATT and SNEGSKA (reference sequence). The V gene lost 1 base and the J gene lost 4 bases, with 6 bases spanning the gap. This chain's CDR3 is CSARVSPDTQYF. The CDR3 DNA is TGCAGTGCTAGAGTGAGTCCAGATACGCAGTATTTT.

The gene calls are TRBV12-3 or TRBV12-4 and TRBJ2-7; D is unresolved. Trimming took off 6 bases at V and 6 bases at J, with 9 bases between the two ends. CDR3 length: 11 amino acids. CDR3 region: CASRGFIEQYF. CDR3 in DNA: TGTGCCAGCAGGGGATTTATCGAGCAGTACTTC.

This clonotype has just a few counts. The chain employs TRBV5-1 and TRBJ2-5; 10 nucleotides align to TRBD1. Germline assignment: CDR1 SGHRS and CDR2 YFSETQ. The CDR3 runs 16 residues. Germline trimming cut 0 bases from V and 3 bases from J; bases unmatched to any gene: 5. The CDR3 loop reads CASSLGDRGREETQYF. CDR3 sequence (DNA): TGCGCCAGCAGCTTGGGAGACAGGGGGCGAGAAGAGACCCAGTACTTC.

This clonotype appeared a few times. This chain uses TRBV4-3 with TRBJ1-1; the D is unclear. V lost 0 bases, J lost 5 bases, and 10 bases lay in between. The CDR3 consists of 14 residues. Germline V gene sequence: CDR1 LGHNA, CDR2 YSLEER. Here the CDR3 reads CASSQDRIGTEAFF. CDR3 in DNA: TGCGCCAGCAGCCAAGATCGGATCGGGACTGAAGCTTTCTTT.

V usage is TRBV5-1 and J usage is TRBJ2-3; no firm D call. Trimming shortened V by 2 bases and J by 0 bases, and 16 bases separated the two germline ends. Germline-derived CDR1 and CDR2 are SGHRS and YFSETQ. The CDR3 runs to 17 residues. CDR3 coding DNA: TGCGCCAGCAGCTTAGGCCATACAACTCCTAGCACAGATACGCAGTATTTT. As protein: CASSLGHTTPSTDTQYF.

This clonotype was counted ten times or more. This chain links TRBV29-1 with TRBJ2-2; tentatively, D is TRBD2 (6 bases). Germline CDR1 is SQVTM and CDR2 is ANQGSEA. The ends were cut back, 6 bases at V and 1 base at J, with 12 bases in the middle. This CDR3 is 14 amino acids long. CDR3 nucleotide sequence: TGCAGCGTGGAGGGTAGCGTGAACACCGGGGAGCTGTTTTTT. Its translation: CSVEGSVNTGELFF.

This rearrangement joins TRBV7-3 to TRBJ1-1; D may be TRBD1 (5 bases). The V end was cut by 4 bases, the J end by 2 bases, with 20 bases between. The CDR3 spans 17 residues. Germline assignment: CDR1 SGHTA and CDR2 FQGTGA. The DNA for the CDR3 is TGTGCCAGCAGCTCCCTACGGGCCGCAGGGTCAAACACTGAAGCTTTCTTT. Protein: CASSSLRAAGSNTEAFF.

The chain couples TRBV7-2 to TRBJ1-3, with D tentatively TRBD1 (5 bases). CDR1 is SGHTA and CDR2 is FQGNSA in the germline V gene. Trimming removed 4 bases at V and 4 bases at J, with 14 bases between. This CDR3 contains 15 residues. In DNA form, the CDR3 reads TGTGCCAGCAGCTCCCTCGCTGGGGCCGGAAACACCATATATTTT. This gives the protein CASSSLAGAGNTIYF.

This clonotype was seen a few times. This sequence joins TRBV18 and TRBJ1-4; TRBD1 matches 11 bases. This CDR3 comprises 14 residues. Germline assignment: CDR1 KGHSH and CDR2 LQKENI. J gave up 8 bases and V 3 bases, and 2 bases lay outside the gene matches. The CDR3 loop reads CASSPWTGGEKLFF. The CDR3 DNA reads as TGTGCCAGCTCACCTTGGACAGGGGGCGAAAAACTGTTTTTT. Full variable domain (remainder filled in from reference TRBV18 and TRBJ1-4): NAGVMQNPRHLVRRRGQEARLRCSPMKGHSHVYWYRQLPEEGLKFMVYLQKENIIDESGMPKERFSAEFPKEGPSILRIQQVVRGDSAAYFCASSPWTGGEKLFFGSGTQLSVL.

DNA of the CDR3: TGTGCCAGCAGCCGACAGGGCGGGAGCGAGCAGTACGTC. Translating it yields CASSRQGGSEQYV. The rearrangement uses TRBV12-3 or TRBV12-4 and TRBJ2-7; D is tentatively TRBD1 or TRBD2 (7 bases each). Trimming removed 6 bases from V and 6 bases from J, with 15 bases in between. There are 13 residues in the CDR3.

V gene TRBV12-3 or TRBV12-4 combines with J gene TRBJ2-3; D may be TRBD1 (6 bases). Trimming stripped 7 bases from V and 2 bases from J, with 13 bases between. There are 14 residues in the CDR3. The CDR3 sequence is CASTWGQATDTQYF. For the CDR3, the DNA is TGTGCCAGCACCTGGGGGCAGGCCACAGATACGCAGTATTTT.

V is TRBV11-1 and J is TRBJ1-1; 8 bases line up with TRBD1. Trimming cost V 5 bases and J 5 bases; bases outside gene matches: 13. The CDR3 runs 16 residues. CDR1 and CDR2 from the germline V gene are SGHAT and FQDESV (reference sequence). In nucleotides, the CDR3 is TGTGCCAGCAGCGAAGAAGACGGACAGGGAGGAACTGAAGCTTTCTTT. This sequence encodes CASSEEDGQGGTEAFF.

This clonotype occurred a few times. J is TRBJ1-1 and V is TRBV28, with TRBD1 as a possible D gene (5 bases). Trimming left V 5 bases short and J 6 bases short, with 16 bases between. The CDR3 extends over 14 amino acids. The germline V gene encodes CDR1 MDHEN and CDR2 SYDVKM. The CDR3 loop reads CASSLPGPGPEAFF. The DNA for the CDR3 is TGTGCCAGCAGTCTTCCGGGACCGGGGCCTGAAGCTTTCTTT. The entire variable domain, with the rest obtained from reference TRBV28 and TRBJ1-1, is as follows: DVKVTQSSRYLVKRTGEKVFLECVQDMDHENMFWYRQDPGLGLRLIYFSYDVKMKEKGDIPEGYSVSREKKERFSLILESASTNQTSMYLCASSLPGPGPEAFFGQGTRLTVV.

This clonotype occurred a few times. The rearrangement links TRBV5-6 to TRBJ2-4, with unresolved D. V lost 0 bases, J lost 2 bases, and 9 bases lay in between. CDR1 and CDR2 (germline): SGHDT, YYEEEE. This CDR3 contains 15 residues. CDR3 protein: CASSLAARPKNIQYF. The DNA of the CDR3 is TGTGCCAGCAGCTTGGCTGCCAGGCCCAAAAACATTCAGTACTTC.

The V and J genes are TRBV2 and TRBJ2-2; TRBD2 might be the D (5 bases). Looked up from germline, CDR1 is SNHLY and CDR2 is FYNNEI. The CDR3 is made up of 18 amino acids. The ends were cut back, 6 bases at V and 3 bases at J, with 23 bases in the middle. The CDR3 is CASRVRVAGNGDTGELFF. As DNA, the CDR3 is TGTGCCAGCAGAGTGAGGGTTGCAGGCAATGGGGACACCGGGGAGCTGTTTTTT. The full variable domain, its missing parts supplied by reference TRBV2 and TRBJ2-2, is EPEVTQTPSHQVTQMGQEVILRCVPISNHLYFYWYRQILGQKVEFLVSFYNNEISEKSEIFDDQFSVERPDGSNFTLKIRSTKLEDSAMYFCASRVRVAGNGDTGELFFGEGSRLTVL.